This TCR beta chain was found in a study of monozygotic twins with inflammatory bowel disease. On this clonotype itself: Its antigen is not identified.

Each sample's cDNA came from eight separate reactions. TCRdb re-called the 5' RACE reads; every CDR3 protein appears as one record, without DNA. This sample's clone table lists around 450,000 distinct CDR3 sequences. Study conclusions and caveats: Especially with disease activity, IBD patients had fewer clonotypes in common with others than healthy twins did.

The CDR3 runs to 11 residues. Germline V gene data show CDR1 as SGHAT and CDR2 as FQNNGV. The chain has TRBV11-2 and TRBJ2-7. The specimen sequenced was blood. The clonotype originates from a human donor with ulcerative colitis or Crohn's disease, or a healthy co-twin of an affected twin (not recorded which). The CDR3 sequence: CASSLGREQYF.